This T cell receptor beta chain was identified during a study of cytomegalovirus exposure and HLA in healthy donors. Study-level points and caveats: Productive rates of about 90% or about 30% were seen for most TCR beta V segments in an earlier analysis.

On this clone: The antigen is unknown.

PCR employed 60 Vbeta and 13 Jbeta primers. Profiling relied on immunoSEQ multiplex PCR, and the TCRdb table lists in-frame clones only, not all of them. The data contain 65,000 to 75,000 clones, roughly 72% of them singletons. Trimming pared 6 bases from V and 1 base from J, leaving 7 bases between. Germline loops: CDR1 WNHNN, CDR2 SYGVQD (reference sequence). This CDR3 is 13 amino acids long. The chain couples TRBV10-1 to TRBJ2-1, with D possibly matching TRBD2 (5 bases). Sequenced: PBMCs. The sequence came from a man between 50 and 59 years old in good health and CMV-seronegative. This CDR3 is CASSRGSYNEQFF. The DNA of the CDR3 is TGCGCCAGCAGCAGAGGGTCCTACAATGAGCAGTTCTTC.